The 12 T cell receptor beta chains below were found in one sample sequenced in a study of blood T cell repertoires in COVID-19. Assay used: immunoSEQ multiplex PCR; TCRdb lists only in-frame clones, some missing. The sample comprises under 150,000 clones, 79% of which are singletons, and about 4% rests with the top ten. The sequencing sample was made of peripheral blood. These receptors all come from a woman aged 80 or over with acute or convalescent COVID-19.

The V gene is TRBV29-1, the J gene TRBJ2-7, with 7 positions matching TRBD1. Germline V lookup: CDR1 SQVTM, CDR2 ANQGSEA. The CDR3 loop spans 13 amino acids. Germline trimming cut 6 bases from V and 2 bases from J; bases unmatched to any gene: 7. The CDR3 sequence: CSVLGQDTYEQYF. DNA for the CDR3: TGCAGCGTCCTTGGACAGGATACCTACGAGCAGTACTTC.

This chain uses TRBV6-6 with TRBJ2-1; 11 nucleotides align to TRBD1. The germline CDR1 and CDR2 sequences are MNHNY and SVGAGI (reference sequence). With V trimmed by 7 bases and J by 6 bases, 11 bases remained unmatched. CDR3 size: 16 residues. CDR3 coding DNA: TGTGCCAGCATACCCCAACCCGGGACAGGGGGCAATGAGCAGTTCTTC. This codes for CASIPQPGTGGNEQFF.

The CDR3 sequence is CASSLTGGASGNTIYF. CDR3 nucleotide sequence: TGCGCCAGCAGCTTGACAGGGGGCGCTTCTGGAAACACCATATATTTT. The rearrangement links TRBV5-1 to TRBJ1-3, with TRBD1 identical over 9 bases. With V trimmed by 1 base and J by 1 base, 3 bases remained unmatched. CDR3 length equals 16 residues. CDR1 and CDR2 from the germline V gene are SGHRS and YFSETQ.

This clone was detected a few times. CDR3 nucleotide sequence: TGTGCCAGCAGTCCATCAAATAGAGGGACCCAGTACTTC. Encoded protein: CASSPSNRGTQYF. J is TRBJ2-5 and V is TRBV28; D gene ambiguous. Germline V gene sequence: CDR1 MDHEN, CDR2 SYDVKM. The CDR3 sequence is 13 residues long. The germline V and J ends were trimmed by 5 bases and 7 bases, with 14 bases remaining between them.

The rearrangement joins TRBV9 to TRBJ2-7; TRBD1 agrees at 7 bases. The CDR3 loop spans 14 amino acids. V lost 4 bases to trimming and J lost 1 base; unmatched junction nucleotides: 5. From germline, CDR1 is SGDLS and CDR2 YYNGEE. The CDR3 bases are TGTGCCAGCAGCCAAACGACAGGGTCCTACGAGCAGTACTTC. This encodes CASSQTTGSYEQYF.

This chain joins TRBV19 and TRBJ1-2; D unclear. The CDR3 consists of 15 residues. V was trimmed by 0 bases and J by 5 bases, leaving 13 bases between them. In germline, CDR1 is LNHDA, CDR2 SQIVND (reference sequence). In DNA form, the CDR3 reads TGTGCCAGTAGTATAGATTGGGCAGGAGGATATGGCTACACCTTC. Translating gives CASSIDWAGGYGYTF.

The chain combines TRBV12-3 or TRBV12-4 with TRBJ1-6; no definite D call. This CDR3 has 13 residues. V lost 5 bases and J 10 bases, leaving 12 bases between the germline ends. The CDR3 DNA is TGTGCCAGCAGTGCGCAGGAGGGATCACCCCTCCACTTT. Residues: CASSAQEGSPLHF.

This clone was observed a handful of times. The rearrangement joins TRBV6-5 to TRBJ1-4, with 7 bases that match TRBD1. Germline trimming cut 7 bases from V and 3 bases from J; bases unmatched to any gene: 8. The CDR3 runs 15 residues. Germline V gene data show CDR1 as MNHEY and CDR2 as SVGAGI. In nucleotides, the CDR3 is TGTGCCAGCACCCTCGGCGGACAGGCTAATGAAAAACTGTTTTTT. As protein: CASTLGGQANEKLFF.

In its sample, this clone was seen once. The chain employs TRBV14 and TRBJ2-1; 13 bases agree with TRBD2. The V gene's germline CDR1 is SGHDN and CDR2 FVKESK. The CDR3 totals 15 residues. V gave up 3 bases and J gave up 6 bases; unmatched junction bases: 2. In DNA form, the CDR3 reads TGTGCCAGCAGCCAGGGACTAGCGGGGTTCAATGAGCAGTTCTTC. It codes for CASSQGLAGFNEQFF.

The CDR3 region has the DNA TGTGCCAGCGGGACCCGACAGGGGTCACCATGGGAGACCCAGTACTTC. Residues: CASGTRQGSPWETQYF. This chain links TRBV28 with TRBJ2-5; 8 bases fit TRBD1. The CDR3 has 16 residues. The ends lost 8 bases at V and 5 bases at J; junction bases unmatched: 16. Germline values: CDR1 MDHEN, CDR2 SYDVKM.

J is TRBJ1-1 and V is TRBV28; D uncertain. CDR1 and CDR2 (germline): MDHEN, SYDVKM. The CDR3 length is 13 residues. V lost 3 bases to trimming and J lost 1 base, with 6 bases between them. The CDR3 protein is CASSLRQNTEAFF. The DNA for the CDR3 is TGTGCCAGCAGTTTGCGCCAGAACACTGAAGCTTTCTTT.

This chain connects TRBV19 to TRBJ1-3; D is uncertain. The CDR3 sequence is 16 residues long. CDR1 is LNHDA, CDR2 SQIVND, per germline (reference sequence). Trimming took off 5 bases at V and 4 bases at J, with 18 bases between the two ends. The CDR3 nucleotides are TGTGCCAGTAGTTTTTGGGGAGACGAGTCCGGAAACACCATATATTTT. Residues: CASSFWGDESGNTIYF.